This TCR beta chain was identified in a study of a mutant IDH1 vaccine in newly diagnosed glioma. Study summary: Of treated patients, 62.5% were men and roughly 40% women, averaging 40.4 years. Previous care, which was radiotherapy, temozolomide, or both, most often involved both.

Assay used: immunoSEQ multiplex PCR; TCRdb lists only in-frame clones, some missing. The sample carries about 67,000 clones, around four fifths recorded once. Per the germline V gene, CDR1 is SGHDN and CDR2 is FVKESK. The ends were cut back, 4 bases at V and 4 bases at J, with 7 bases in the middle. The CDR3 loop spans 12 amino acids. Study-wide points: Apparently, pseudoprogression bore no relation to changes among the top peripheral T cell clonotypes.

With respect to this clone: The antigen remains unidentified.

The time point: baseline, week 1 (first vaccination visit). Sample treatment: pre-vaccination baseline after standard-of-care therapy. New WHO grade 3 or 4 IDH1-mutant, ATRX-lost astrocytomas were present in all donors. This receptor was identified in a woman between 18 and 30 years old with glioma. Some clones in this sample may be carry-over from other donors' samples. The chain couples TRBV14 to TRBJ1-2; D ambiguous. This material consisted of peripheral blood mononuclear cells (PBMCs), taken from a glioma patient treated with radiotherapy, temozolomide or both. CDR3 in DNA: TGTGCCAGCAGCCCTTCCCCCTATGGCTACACCTTC. It specifies CASSPSPYGYTF.